Each of the 23 T cell receptor beta chains below was sequenced from the same sample in a study of post-analysis software for immune sequencing data. These receptors' antigens are unknown. The study's findings and limits: Elevated frequency relative to controls characterized 4 or 5 TRBV segments in patients, TRBV5-6, TRBV5-1 and TRBV20-1 among them.

The library was made from cDNA and included unique molecular identifiers. MiXCR, run by TCRdb on the PCR reads, gives a single entry per CDR3 protein. The sample has hundreds of thousands of distinct CDR3 sequences; roughly 35% are singletons. What was sequenced was blood. Every receptor here comes from a girl aged 10-17 years with multiple sclerosis.

V gene TRBV6-4 combines with J gene TRBJ2-1; D gene uncertain. Deletions cut 4 bases from V and 0 bases from J, with 7 bases between. The CDR3 is made up of 14 amino acids. In germline, CDR1 is MRHNA, CDR2 SNTAGT. The CDR3 nucleotides are TGTGCCAGCAGTGTATCACCCTCCTACAATGAGCAGTTCTTC. Its translation is CASSVSPSYNEQFF.

This chain connects TRBV4-1 to TRBJ1-5; D may be TRBD1 (5 bases). The CDR3 is 15 residues long. CDR1 MGHRA and CDR2 YSYEKL come from the germline V gene. Trimming left V 0 bases short and J 6 bases short, with 12 bases between. The CDR3 loop is CASSQEGGGSQPQHF. DNA of the CDR3: TGCGCCAGCAGCCAAGAGGGTGGGGGGAGTCAGCCCCAGCATTTT.

This clonotype has just a few counts. The chain is built from TRBV29-1 and TRBJ2-3; D might be TRBD2 (5 bases). The CDR3 length is 17 residues. Deletions cut 0 bases from V and 2 bases from J, with 18 bases between. Germline values: CDR1 SQVTM, CDR2 ANQGSEA. The CDR3 DNA is TGCAGCGTTGAAGATCTCGTCTTGAGGGCCTCCACAGATACGCAGTATTTT. It is translated as CSVEDLVLRASTDTQYF.

This clonotype has a handful of counts. V gene TRBV27 combines with J gene TRBJ2-6, with D hard to call. The germline CDR1 and CDR2 sequences are MNHEY and SMNVEV (reference sequence). With 8 bases removed from V and 0 bases from J, the gap between germline ends came to 2 bases. This CDR3 is 12 amino acids long. The CDR3 spells CASLSGANVLTF. CDR3 DNA: TGTGCCAGCCTCTCTGGGGCCAACGTCCTGACTTTC.

V is TRBV4-3 and J is TRBJ2-7, with a possible D match to TRBD2 (5 bases). The length of the CDR3 is 15 residues. The germline V and J ends were trimmed by 1 base and 3 bases, with 13 bases remaining between them. Germline V lookup: CDR1 LGHNA, CDR2 YSLEER. The CDR3 DNA is TGCGCCAGCAGCCAAGGTACGGGGTCTTTCTACGAGCAGTACTTC. Amino acid sequence: CASSQGTGSFYEQYF.

This clonotype was found a few times. V and J are TRBV5-5 and TRBJ1-6, with TRBD1 matching 8 bases. J lost 9 bases, V lost 3 bases, and 11 bases had no gene match. Germline V gene data show CDR1 as SGHKS and CDR2 as YYEKEE (reference sequence). This CDR3 has 16 residues. CDR3 amino acids: CASSSRQGSLVSPLHF. CDR3 DNA: TGTGCCAGCAGCTCCCGACAGGGGTCATTAGTTTCACCCCTCCACTTT.

The V and J genes are TRBV28 and TRBJ2-3; D gene unclear. The V end was cut by 2 bases, the J end by 2 bases, with 8 bases between. Germline CDR1 and CDR2: MDHEN and SYDVKM. The CDR3 loop spans 14 amino acids. The CDR3 DNA is TGTGCCAGCAGTTTAAGGGATCTCACAGATACGCAGTATTTT. Protein product: CASSLRDLTDTQYF.

This clonotype has only a few counts. The J gene is TRBJ2-5, the V gene TRBV6-6; the D gene could be TRBD1 or TRBD2 (6 bases each). CDR1 is MNHNY and CDR2 is SVGAGI in the germline V gene (reference sequence). V gave up 0 bases and J gave up 2 bases, with 13 bases separating them. CDR3 length: 16 residues. The CDR3 coding sequence is TGTGCCAGCAGTTACTCGAAGGAAGGGGGGCAAGAGACCCAGTACTTC. Its translation is CASSYSKEGGQETQYF.

Only a few counts were recorded for this clonotype. The CDR3 DNA sequence: TGCAGTGCTAGTGGGACGTCGTTGTATGGCTACACCTTC. Its translation is CSASGTSLYGYTF. This chain joins TRBV20-1 and TRBJ1-2, with a possible D match to TRBD1 (5 bases). This CDR3 has 13 amino acids. Germline values: CDR1 DFQATT, CDR2 SNEGSKA (reference sequence). The ends were cut back, 3 bases at V and 5 bases at J, with 13 bases in the middle.

This clonotype was observed a few times. The rearrangement links TRBV6-5 to TRBJ2-1, with 10 bases identical to TRBD2. This CDR3 is 14 amino acids long. Looked up from germline, CDR1 is MNHEY and CDR2 is SVGAGI. Trimming at V came to 4 bases and at J to 7 bases, leaving 4 bases not matched to a gene. The CDR3 spells CASSSSGGGNEQFF. CDR3 nucleotides: TGTGCCAGCAGTTCGAGCGGGGGGGGGAATGAGCAGTTCTTC.

Only a few counts were recorded for this clonotype. This chain links TRBV7-6 with TRBJ1-4, with a weak D call TRBD1 (5 bases). There are 13 residues in the CDR3. The V end was cut by 4 bases, the J end by 5 bases, with 8 bases between. CDR1 is SGHVS and CDR2 is FNYEAQ in the germline V gene. The CDR3: CASSSRQNEKLFF. The CDR3 nucleotides are TGTGCCAGCAGCTCCCGACAGAATGAAAAACTGTTTTTT.

The rearrangement links TRBV7-9 to TRBJ2-1, with D possibly TRBD2 on 5 matching bases. CDR1 and CDR2 from the germline V gene are SEHNR and FQNEAQ (reference sequence). This CDR3 has 13 residues. V was clipped by 8 bases and J by 7 bases, with 15 bases between them. The CDR3 region has the DNA TGTGCCAGCGGAGGTGTCAGGTGGAATGAGCAGTTCTTC. This codes for CASGGVRWNEQFF.

This clonotype has more than one count but fewer than ten. The chain links TRBV12-5 to TRBJ1-5; 7 bases align to TRBD1. Germline CDR1 is LGHNT and CDR2 is FRNRAP. V lost 2 bases to trimming and J lost 8 bases; unmatched junction nucleotides: 6. There are 14 residues in the CDR3. CDR3 in amino acids: CASGLSAGGKPQHF. The DNA for the CDR3 is TGTGCTAGTGGTTTGTCGGCAGGGGGGAAGCCCCAGCATTTT.

This clonotype was recorded a few times. This chain connects TRBV28 to TRBJ2-7; 10 bases agree with TRBD2. V dropped 5 bases and J dropped 3; count of bases not matched to a gene: 7. Germline V gives CDR1 MDHEN, CDR2 SYDVKM. CDR3 length: 15 residues. In DNA form, the CDR3 reads TGTGCCAGCAGTCTCGCCCTAGCGGGGGACTACGAGCAGTACTTC. The encoded protein is CASSLALAGDYEQYF.

As DNA, the CDR3 is TGTGCCAGCAGCTTAGTAGGACACAGTTTGCATTTT. It encodes CASSLVGHSLHF. This chain connects TRBV7-2 to TRBJ1-5, with D possibly being TRBD1 (5 bases). CDR3 size: 12 residues. The germline V gene encodes CDR1 SGHTA and CDR2 FQGNSA. The germline V and J ends were trimmed by 1 base and 15 bases, with 13 bases remaining between them.

This clonotype has at least ten counts. The junction shows a germline mismatch at one end, possibly a read error. V and J are TRBV7-9 and TRBJ1-5; D is unresolved. CDR3 length: 12 residues. CDR1 is SEHNR and CDR2 is FQNEAQ in the germline V gene (reference sequence). The CDR3 DNA reads as TGTGCCAGCAGTTTAGGCAATCAGCCCCAGCATTTT. Its translation: CASSLGNQPQHF.

This clonotype turned up a few times. J is TRBJ1-6 and V is TRBV6-1; D remains ambiguous. V lost 8 bases to trimming and J lost 2 bases, with 7 bases between them. CDR1 is MNHNS, CDR2 SASEGT, per germline. There are 13 residues in the CDR3. In DNA, the CDR3 is TGTGCCAGCGGCGGCCCCTATAATTCACCCCTCCACTTT. Translation: CASGGPYNSPLHF.

In its sample, this clonotype was seen a few times. The CDR3, as DNA: TGTGCCAGCAGCCGATCTGACAGGTCTTTCGAGCAGTACTTC. Protein: CASSRSDRSFEQYF. The chain has TRBV12-3 or TRBV12-4 and TRBJ2-7; weak D call: TRBD1 (6 bases). V was cut by 6 bases and J by 6 bases, with 18 bases left in between. The length of the CDR3 is 14 residues.

The J gene is TRBJ1-2, the V gene TRBV28, with TRBD1 matching 12 bases. Germline V gives CDR1 MDHEN, CDR2 SYDVKM. With 5 bases clipped from V and 5 bases from J, the junction kept 12 bases outside the gene matches. This CDR3 is 17 amino acids long. The DNA of the CDR3 is TGTGCCAGCAGTCTCGGGACAGGGGGCCAGATGGGGTATGGCTACACCTTC. It yields the protein CASSLGTGGQMGYGYTF.

The genes are TRBV12-3 or TRBV12-4 and TRBJ2-1; D gene uncertain. This CDR3 is built from 12 residues. V was trimmed by 4 bases and J by 6 bases, leaving 7 bases between them. The CDR3 region has the DNA TGTGCCAGCAGTTACGACCGCAATGAGCAGTTCTTC. Its protein is CASSYDRNEQFF.

The count of this clonotype is one. V gene TRBV20-1 combines with J gene TRBJ1-1; D call uncertain. This CDR3 is 12 amino acids long. V was pared by 5 bases and J by 10 bases, with 17 bases between. From germline, CDR1 is DFQATT and CDR2 SNEGSKA (reference sequence). The CDR3 nucleotides read TGCAGTGCTGGTGGACGGACGTCTGGAGCTTTCTTT. Encoded protein: CSAGGRTSGAFF.

V and J are TRBV12-3 or TRBV12-4 and TRBJ2-1; D is perhaps TRBD1 (5 bases). CDR3 length: 14 residues. With 2 bases removed from V and 7 bases from J, the gap between germline ends came to 12 bases. DNA for the CDR3: TGTGCCAGCAGTTTAATCAGGGATAGGAATGAGCAGTTCTTC. It yields the protein CASSLIRDRNEQFF.

Only a few counts were recorded for this clonotype. The chain combines TRBV11-2 with TRBJ2-1; 9 bases map to TRBD2. The CDR3 spans 20 residues. V lost 1 base and J lost 0; bases outside the gene matches: 13. Germline CDR1 is SGHAT and CDR2 is FQNNGV. CDR3 DNA sequence: TGTGCCAGCAGCTTAGTGTTGCTAGCGGGGAGACCCCTCTCCTACAATGAGCAGTTCTTC. This translates into CASSLVLLAGRPLSYNEQFF.